The 20 T cell receptor beta chains given below trace back to one sample, sequenced in a study of blood T cell repertoires in COVID-19. Sequenced by immunoSEQ multiplex PCR; TCRdb stores in-frame clones only, minus some. The sample shows under 20,000 clones, around 80% of them seen only once. The sequenced material came from peripheral blood. The source of these receptors is a man of 80 years or more with acute or convalescent COVID-19.

The chain links TRBV7-2 to TRBJ2-7; TRBD1 is a possible D gene (5 bases). Trimming took 3 bases from V and 3 from J, leaving 9 bases between them. This CDR3 is 13 amino acids long. Germline values: CDR1 SGHTA, CDR2 FQGNSA. The CDR3 spells CASSFGQDYEQYF. The CDR3 DNA sequence: TGTGCCAGCAGCTTCGGACAAGACTACGAGCAGTACTTC.

This chain uses TRBV6-2 or TRBV6-3 with TRBJ1-1; unclear D gene. This CDR3 has 15 amino acids. Trimming took 6 bases from V and 2 from J, leaving 16 bases between them. Germline V CDR1 and CDR2: MNHEY, SVGEGT. This chain's CDR3 is CASSTQDLRNTEAFF. CDR3 DNA sequence: TGTGCCAGCAGCACCCAAGATCTCAGAAACACTGAAGCTTTCTTT.

The CDR3 nucleotides are TGTGCCAGTCTCAAAATGGCATCTTCTGGAAACACCATATATTTT. It codes for CASLKMASSGNTIYF. This chain joins TRBV6-6 and TRBJ1-3; D ambiguous. V shed 9 bases and J shed 1 base, with 16 bases lying between them. CDR1 is MNHNY and CDR2 is SVGAGI in the germline V gene (reference sequence). The CDR3 has 15 amino acids.

The rearrangement uses TRBV2 and TRBJ2-5, with 13 bases that match TRBD2. Germline CDR1 SNHLY, CDR2 FYNNEI. The V gene end was trimmed by 4 bases and the J gene end by 3 bases; junction bases not matched to a gene: 5. This CDR3 spans 16 amino acids. The CDR3 bases are TGTGCCAGCAGTGGGACTAGCGGGGGTGTGGAAGAGACCCAGTACTTC. Translation: CASSGTSGGVEETQYF.

This chain links TRBV5-1 with TRBJ2-5; a possible D gene is TRBD2 (5 bases). Trimming took off 0 bases at V and 4 bases at J, with 10 bases between the two ends. This CDR3 contains 14 residues. Per the germline V gene, CDR1 is SGHRS and CDR2 is YFSETQ. CDR3 residues: CASSLDMGRETQYF. The CDR3 coding sequence is TGCGCCAGCAGCTTGGACATGGGGAGAGAGACCCAGTACTTC.

J is TRBJ2-3 and V is TRBV7-8, with TRBD2 identical over 7 bases. Germline CDR1 is SGHVS and CDR2 is FQNEAQ. The CDR3 sequence is 15 residues long. V lost 1 base, J lost 4 bases, and 5 bases stayed unmatched. In DNA form, the CDR3 reads TGTGCCAGCAGCTTAGGAGGACTAGTTGCAGATACGCAGTATTTT. Its translation: CASSLGGLVADTQYF.

The chain couples TRBV7-2 to TRBJ1-2; perhaps TRBD1 as D (5 bases). The length of the CDR3 is 15 residues. With 4 bases removed from V and 5 bases from J, the gap between germline ends came to 17 bases. CDR1 and CDR2 (germline): SGHTA, FQGNSA. DNA for the CDR3: TGTGCCAGCAGCTCAAATAGGCAGGGAGGGTATGGCTACACCTTC. This gives the protein CASSSNRQGGYGYTF.

This sequence joins TRBV6-5 and TRBJ1-2, with 8 bases aligning to TRBD1. Per the germline V gene, CDR1 is MNHEY and CDR2 is SVGAGI. Germline trimming cut 6 bases from V and 8 bases from J; bases unmatched to any gene: 8. The CDR3 runs 13 residues. The CDR3 sequence: CASRTGVGEGYTF. In DNA form, the CDR3 reads TGTGCCAGCAGGACAGGGGTCGGCGAGGGCTACACCTTC.

The chain uses TRBV27 and TRBJ1-4, with D possibly being TRBD1 (5 bases). The CDR3 runs 14 residues. Trimming removed 5 bases from V and 6 bases from J, with 13 bases in between. Germline V gives CDR1 MNHEY, CDR2 SMNVEV (reference sequence). CDR3 amino acids: CASSPLDTYEKLFF. In DNA form, the CDR3 reads TGTGCCAGCAGTCCCCTGGACACTTATGAAAAACTGTTTTTT.

This sequence joins TRBV11-3 and TRBJ2-7; the match to TRBD1 covers 7 bases. The CDR3 loop spans 15 amino acids. V dropped 1 base and J dropped 3; count of bases not matched to a gene: 6. Germline values: CDR1 SGHNT, CDR2 YENEEA. The CDR3 region has the DNA TGTGCCAGCAGCTTAGCGGGGACAGATAACTACGAGCAGTACTTC. Translating it yields CASSLAGTDNYEQYF.

The V call is TRBV9, the J call TRBJ2-3, with 9 bases identical to TRBD1. The V gene end was trimmed by 3 bases and the J gene end by 5 bases; junction bases not matched to a gene: 7. Germline V CDR1 and CDR2: SGDLS, YYNGEE. The CDR3 sequence is 15 residues long. The CDR3 region is CASSATGGPVDTQYF. DNA of the CDR3: TGTGCCAGCAGCGCGACAGGGGGTCCTGTAGATACGCAGTATTTT.

The chain has TRBV7-8 and TRBJ2-1; 8 nucleotides agree with TRBD1. The CDR3 extends over 14 amino acids. Germline CDR1 and CDR2: SGHVS and FQNEAQ. J was trimmed by 5 bases and V by 8 bases; bases with no gene match: 8. This chain's CDR3 is CASSEGQGNNEQFF. The DNA of the CDR3 is TGTGCCAGCTCCGAAGGACAGGGCAACAATGAGCAGTTCTTC.

The J gene is TRBJ1-5, the V gene TRBV3-1 (or the pseudogene TRBV3-2); D is undetermined. This CDR3 spans 15 amino acids. V shed 1 base and J shed 2 bases, with 9 bases lying between them. The V gene's germline CDR1 is LGHDT and CDR2 YNNKEL (reference sequence). This CDR3 is CASSQVGGCNQPQHF. CDR3 coding DNA: TGTGCCAGCAGCCAAGTAGGAGGCTGCAATCAGCCCCAGCATTTT.

The V and J genes are TRBV5-1 and TRBJ1-1; tentative D call: TRBD1 (5 bases). This CDR3 is built from 15 residues. V was trimmed by 4 bases and J by 4 bases, leaving 17 bases between them. Looked up from germline, CDR1 is SGHRS and CDR2 is YFSETQ. The CDR3 DNA sequence: TGCGCCAGCAGCGATCTCCTCGGGGGGGTCACTGAAGCTTTCTTT. It codes for CASSDLLGGVTEAFF. The full variable domain, in which reference TRBV5-1 and TRBJ1-1 provide the parts outside the CDR3, is KAGVTQTPRYLIKTRGQQVTLSCSPISGHRSVSWYQQTPGQGLQFLFEYFSETQRNKGNFPGRFSGRQFSNSRSEMNVSTLELGDSALYLCASSDLLGGVTEAFFGQGTRLTVV.

The chain uses TRBV7-9 and TRBJ1-2, with D perhaps matching TRBD1 (6 bases). The CDR3 is 13 amino acids. V was cut by 5 bases and J by 8 bases, with 15 bases left in between. CDR1 and CDR2 from the germline V gene are SEHNR and FQNEAQ (reference sequence). The CDR3 reads CASSRGASGGYTF. In DNA form, the CDR3 reads TGTGCCAGCAGCAGGGGGGCCTCAGGGGGCTACACCTTC.

This clone has only a few counts. The V call is TRBV5-1, the J call TRBJ2-7; D remains unclear. This CDR3 has 14 residues. The germline V gene has CDR1 SGHRS and CDR2 YFSETQ. The ends were cut back, 1 base at V and 7 bases at J, with 15 bases in the middle. The CDR3 DNA reads as TGCGCCAGCAGCTTGATTTCCAACACTAAGGAGCAGTACTTC. Protein: CASSLISNTKEQYF.

J is TRBJ1-2 and V is TRBV7-2; TRBD1 aligns across 7 bases. Unmatched junction bases numbered 4, after V lost 2 bases and J lost 4 bases. CDR1 is SGHTA and CDR2 is FQGNSA in the germline V gene. The CDR3 has 14 amino acids. The CDR3 loop is CASSLSQGGYGYTF. DNA of the CDR3: TGTGCCAGCAGCTTATCGCAGGGGGGCTATGGCTACACCTTC. Supplemented by reference TRBV7-2 and TRBJ1-2, the full variable domain reads GAGVSQSPSNKVTEKGKDVELRCDPISGHTALYWYRQSLGQGLEFLIYFQGNSAPDKSGLPSDRFSAERTGGSVSTLTIQRTQQEDSAVYLCASSLSQGGYGYTFGSGTRLTVV.

The chain employs TRBV3-1 (or the pseudogene TRBV3-2) and TRBJ2-1, with TRBD2 matching over 8 bases. V gave up 6 bases and J gave up 9 bases; unmatched junction bases: 10. The CDR3 contains 14 residues. Germline loops: CDR1 LGHDT, CDR2 YNNKEL (reference sequence). The CDR3 region has the DNA TGTGCCAGCAGACTGACGGGGGGGGACGGTGAGCAGTTCTTC. It codes for CASRLTGGDGEQFF.

This clone was found once. The V gene is TRBV15, the J gene TRBJ2-7, with 7 nucleotides matching TRBD2. The ends lost 0 bases at V and 3 bases at J; junction bases unmatched: 2. The CDR3 sequence is 14 residues long. Germline V gene sequence: CDR1 LNHNV, CDR2 YYDKDF (reference sequence). CDR3 sequence reads: CATSRERGIYEQYF. The CDR3 DNA follows: TGTGCCACCAGCAGAGAGCGGGGGATCTACGAGCAGTACTTC.

This clone was counted between two and nine times. The CDR3 DNA is TGTGCCAGCAGCTTAGATAGGTTCGCTAGCGGGGAGACCCAGTACTTC. Its translation is CASSLDRFASGETQYF. V and J are TRBV7-2 and TRBJ2-5, with 8 bases that match TRBD2. The CDR3 is 16 amino acids. Germline CDR1 SGHTA, CDR2 FQGNSA. The trim removed 1 base at V and 5 bases at J, leaving 9 bases unmatched. Using reference TRBV7-2 and TRBJ2-5 for the parts outside the CDR3, the full variable domain is GAGVSQSPSNKVTEKGKDVELRCDPISGHTALYWYRQSLGQGLEFLIYFQGNSAPDKSGLPSDRFSAERTGGSVSTLTIQRTQQEDSAVYLCASSLDRFASGETQYFGPGTRLLVL.